Following are 7 T cell receptor beta chains from one sample sequenced in a study of identical twins. From the 5' RACE reads, TCRdb called clonotypes with MiXCR, one entry per CDR3 protein. The sample shows 200,000 to 250,000 distinct CDR3 sequences, under 10% of them seen only once. The data were also submitted as part of a second study, on yellow fever vaccine responses in identical twins.

The material sequenced was memory (CD45RO+) T cells sorted from blood. The receptors here all came from a woman aged 18 to 35 in good health.

V and J are TRBV24-1 and TRBJ2-7, with D perhaps TRBD1 or TRBD2 (5 bases each). The CDR3 has 16 residues. The ends were cut back, 1 base at V and 1 base at J, with 13 bases in the middle. Per germline, CDR1 KGHDR and CDR2 SFDVKD. CDR3 sequence: CATSDFGRDGSYEQYF. CDR3 DNA sequence: TGTGCCACCAGTGATTTTGGACGGGACGGGTCCTACGAGCAGTACTTC.

CDR3 sequence: CASSLARGLGTDTQYF. The CDR3 DNA is TGTGCCAGCAGCTTAGCGCGGGGGCTGGGCACAGATACGCAGTATTTT. The rearrangement links TRBV11-1 to TRBJ2-3; tentative D call: TRBD2 (7 bases). The CDR3 consists of 16 residues. The germline V gene encodes CDR1 SGHAT and CDR2 FQDESV (reference sequence). V shed 0 bases and J shed 1 base, with 11 bases lying between them.

This sequence joins TRBV6-4 and TRBJ2-1; D unclear. V dropped 3 bases and J dropped 4 bases, with 7 bases sitting between them. Per germline, CDR1 MRHNA and CDR2 SNTAGT. The CDR3 spans 13 residues. The CDR3: CASSEGRYNEQFF. The CDR3 bases are TGTGCCAGCAGTGAAGGCAGGTACAATGAGCAGTTCTTC.

This clonotype has a handful of counts. The gene calls are TRBV6-1 and TRBJ2-5; TRBD1 aligns across 7 bases. Trimming removed 10 bases from V and 2 bases from J; junction bases left unmatched: 7. There are 13 residues in the CDR3. Germline V lookup: CDR1 MNHNS, CDR2 SASEGT. CDR3 in amino acids: CATADRMQETQYF. CDR3 in DNA: TGTGCCACCGCGGACAGGATGCAAGAGACCCAGTACTTC.

A few counts support this clonotype. The rearrangement uses TRBV15 and TRBJ2-7; 9 nucleotides line up with TRBD2. This CDR3 is 14 amino acids long. V shed 2 bases and J 3 bases; nucleotides not matched to a gene: 2. Germline lookup yields CDR1 LNHNV and CDR2 YYDKDF (reference sequence). CDR3 residues: CATSRISGSYEQYF. As DNA, the CDR3 is TGTGCCACCAGCAGAATTAGCGGGAGCTACGAGCAGTACTTC.

The chain is built from TRBV7-2 and TRBJ2-2; unclear D gene. The germline V gene has CDR1 SGHTA and CDR2 FQGNSA. V was shortened by 5 bases and J by 0 bases, with 13 bases between the two germline ends. The CDR3 has 16 residues. This CDR3 is CASSRSVGPNTGELFF. CDR3 bases: TGTGCCAGCAGCCGATCGGTGGGCCCGAACACCGGGGAGCTGTTTTTT.

This clonotype has at least ten counts. The chain uses TRBV12-3 or TRBV12-4 and TRBJ2-3; 13 bases are a match to TRBD2. The CDR3 runs 16 residues. Unmatched junction bases numbered 2, after V lost 5 bases and J lost 0 bases. CDR3 in amino acids: CASSKTSGGSTDTQYF. In nucleotides, the CDR3 is TGTGCCAGCAGTAAGACTAGCGGGGGGAGCACAGATACGCAGTATTTT.